This TCR beta chain derives from a study of cytomegalovirus exposure and HLA in healthy donors. This CDR3 region has 16 residues. From germline, CDR1 is MNHEY and CDR2 SMNVEV (reference sequence). V was trimmed by 7 bases and J by 1 base, leaving 20 bases between them. This PCR relied on a set of 60 Vbeta primers and 13 Jbeta primers. Here immunoSEQ multiplex PCR was the method, and the copy in TCRdb shows in-frame clones only, minus some. This table lists about 58,000 clones. The origin of this receptor is a woman younger than 30 in good health and CMV-seronegative. The V and J genes are TRBV27 and TRBJ2-7, with a tentative D call TRBD2 (5 bases). Specimen: PBMCs. The DNA of the CDR3 is TGTGCCAGCAATCCCTATCCGAACCGGGAATCCTACGAGCAGTACTTC. It encodes CASNPYPNRESYEQYF.